The sequence of this T cell receptor beta chain was determined in a study of Graves' ophthalmopathy and Graves' hyperthyroidism. This clonotype appeared a few times. PBMCs were density-gradient isolated from around 9.2 ml fresh blood. Amplified TCR beta CDR3 regions were obtained using RNA transcripts as template. HTBI primers were employed in first-round RT-PCR, then a second-round multiplex PCR followed. TCRdb used MiXCR to reprocess the multiplex PCR reads, holding one entry per CDR3 protein. The data contain fewer than 600,000 distinct CDR3 sequences, under 15% of them singletons. This CDR3 spans 15 amino acids. With 5 bases removed from V and 5 bases from J, the gap between germline ends came to 18 bases. CDR1 MDHEN and CDR2 SYDVKM come from the germline V gene.

The sequence was collected from a woman in her 30s with Graves' ophthalmopathy. Sequences were obtained from blood. The chain carries TRBV28 and TRBJ2-5; either TRBD1 or TRBD2 may supply D (7 bases each). The CDR3 is CASSPPGGGQETQYF. The CDR3 region has the DNA TGTGCCAGCAGTCCCCCAGGGGGGGGCCAGGAGACCCAGTACTTC.